This entry lists 29 T cell receptor beta chains sequenced from one sample in a study of blood T cell repertoires in COVID-19. Only in-frame clones appear in the TCRdb table, and some are missing; sequencing was by immunoSEQ multiplex PCR. This sample has 300,000 to 400,000 clones, with approximately 88% found just once. Sequencing used peripheral blood. These receptors were taken from a woman in her twenties or thirties with COVID-19, enrolled during active disease.

The chain combines TRBV7-2 with TRBJ2-2, with 9 positions matching TRBD2. The ends lost 0 bases at V and 3 bases at J; junction bases unmatched: 14. The germline gives CDR1 SGHTA, CDR2 FQGNSA. This CDR3 region has 20 residues. CDR3 DNA sequence: TGTGCCAGCAGCTTAGCCGGGGGGACTAGCTCACGGGGCGACACCGGGGAGCTGTTTTTT. Encoded protein: CASSLAGGTSSRGDTGELFF.

The chain recombines TRBV28 with TRBJ2-1; TRBD2 agrees at 14 bases. The CDR3 totals 20 residues. With 2 bases clipped from V and 10 bases from J, the junction kept 19 bases outside the gene matches. The germline V gene encodes CDR1 MDHEN and CDR2 SYDVKM. The CDR3 DNA sequence: TGTGCCAGCAGTTTACTTGGACTAGCGGGGGGCCCCTTGCTCGGCGCAGAGCAGTTCTTC. Translated: CASSLLGLAGGPLLGAEQFF.

This clone was detected once. V usage is TRBV3-1 (or the pseudogene TRBV3-2) and J usage is TRBJ2-5, with TRBD1 matching over 11 bases. V was clipped by 3 bases and J by 4 bases; unmatched bases: 1. This CDR3 is 14 amino acids long. The germline V gene encodes CDR1 LGHDT and CDR2 YNNKEL (reference sequence). This CDR3 reads CASSQGTGGETQYF. The CDR3, as DNA: TGTGCCAGCAGCCAGGGGACAGGGGGAGAGACCCAGTACTTC.

The V gene is TRBV7-8, the J gene TRBJ1-5; perhaps TRBD1 as D (5 bases). This CDR3 contains 16 residues. The ends were cut back, 5 bases at V and 3 bases at J, with 17 bases in the middle. Germline V gene sequence: CDR1 SGHVS, CDR2 FQNEAQ. The CDR3, as DNA: TGTGCCAGCAGCCACGACAGTCAGGCACTCAATCAGCCCCAGCATTTT. Translating gives CASSHDSQALNQPQHF.

This clone was counted a single time. CDR3 sequence reads: CASSALVTTDTQYF. The CDR3 nucleotides read TGTGCCAGCAGCGCCCTAGTTACCACAGATACGCAGTATTTT. The chain recombines TRBV7-9 with TRBJ2-3, with no clear D. Germline V gene sequence: CDR1 SEHNR, CDR2 FQNEAQ (reference sequence). Trimming shortened V by 5 bases and J by 2 bases, and 11 bases separated the two germline ends. The CDR3 consists of 14 residues.

This clone was seen only once. The V call is TRBV19, the J call TRBJ2-1, with 9 bases identical to TRBD2. The CDR3 has 16 amino acids. The germline CDR1 and CDR2 sequences are LNHDA and SQIVND (reference sequence). V lost 5 bases, J lost 2 bases, and 7 bases stayed unmatched. The CDR3 sequence is CASSPLAGVTYNEQFF. CDR3 sequence (DNA): TGTGCCAGTAGTCCATTAGCGGGGGTCACCTACAATGAGCAGTTCTTC. Variable domain in full (rest from reference TRBV19 and TRBJ2-1): DGGITQSPKYLFRKEGQNVTLSCEQNLNHDAMYWYRQDPGQGLRLIYYSQIVNDFQKGDIAEGYSVSREKKESFPLTVTSAQKNPTAFYLCASSPLAGVTYNEQFFGPGTRLTVL.

DNA of the CDR3: TGTGCCAGCAGCTTAGATCTTCGGGGGGAACGGATGAATGAGCAGTTCTTC. Amino acids: CASSLDLRGERMNEQFF. The chain combines TRBV11-2 with TRBJ2-1; 7 positions match TRBD2. The CDR3 length is 17 residues. Per germline, CDR1 SGHAT and CDR2 FQNNGV. The junction had 12 bases not matched to a gene; V was cut back by 0 bases and J by 7 bases.

The genes are TRBV2 and TRBJ2-7, with 10 positions matching TRBD1. CDR1 and CDR2 (germline): SNHLY, FYNNEI. The CDR3 is 15 amino acids. The V gene end was trimmed by 5 bases and the J gene end by 0 bases; junction bases not matched to a gene: 4. Here the CDR3 reads CASSPRDRGSYEQYF. The CDR3 DNA reads as TGTGCCAGCAGTCCCCGGGACAGGGGCTCCTACGAGCAGTACTTC.

V gene TRBV10-3 combines with J gene TRBJ2-1; D uncertain. This CDR3 comprises 12 residues. Trimming cost V 7 bases and J 16 bases, with 20 bases left between them. The germline gives CDR1 ENHRY, CDR2 SYGVKD. CDR3 protein: CAIMTFRKEVFF. CDR3 DNA: TGTGCCATCATGACTTTCCGGAAAGAGGTTTTCTTC.

V gene TRBV7-9 combines with J gene TRBJ2-1, with 8 bases that match TRBD2. This CDR3 has 15 residues. V lost 1 base, J lost 6 bases, and 5 bases stayed unmatched. Germline V gene lookup returns CDR1 SEHNR and CDR2 FQNEAQ (reference sequence). The CDR3 region is CASSLDSGISNEQFF. In DNA form, the CDR3 reads TGTGCCAGCAGCTTAGATAGCGGGATAAGCAATGAGCAGTTCTTC.

The chain recombines TRBV28 with TRBJ1-5; no clear D. This CDR3 comprises 18 residues. Per the germline V gene, CDR1 is MDHEN and CDR2 is SYDVKM. The V gene lost 7 bases and the J gene lost 0 bases, with 22 bases spanning the gap. CDR3 residues: CASTQRRAAQNSNQPQHF. The CDR3 DNA follows: TGTGCCAGCACCCAACGGCGGGCAGCCCAAAATAGCAATCAGCCCCAGCATTTT.

The rearrangement links TRBV7-2 to TRBJ2-5, with no clear D. V lost 5 bases, J lost 7 bases, and 14 bases lay in between. Germline CDR1 is SGHTA and CDR2 is FQGNSA. This CDR3 contains 13 residues. The CDR3 here is CASSLPNSGTQYF. The CDR3 coding sequence is TGTGCCAGCAGCCTCCCGAATTCCGGGACCCAGTACTTC.

The gene calls are TRBV7-2 and TRBJ1-2; tentative D call: TRBD1 (5 bases). V lost 1 base, J lost 4 bases, and 10 bases lay in between. The CDR3 has 14 amino acids. CDR1 and CDR2 (germline): SGHTA, FQGNSA. CDR3 bases: TGTGCCAGCAGCTTAGTAGGTCAGGGCTATGGCTACACCTTC. This encodes CASSLVGQGYGYTF.

This clone has only a few counts. This chain joins TRBV4-3 and TRBJ1-3; 7 bases match TRBD1. The junction had 6 bases not matched to a gene; V was cut back by 1 base and J by 0 bases. This CDR3 spans 17 amino acids. The germline CDR1 and CDR2 sequences are LGHNA and YSLEER. CDR3 bases: TGCGCCAGCAGCCAAGGCCCGGGACAGCTCTCTGGAAACACCATATATTTT. Its translation is CASSQGPGQLSGNTIYF.

The CDR3 here is CASSPTGSGPDTQYF. CDR3 DNA sequence: TGTGCCAGCTCACCCACAGGAAGTGGTCCAGATACGCAGTATTTT. This chain uses TRBV18 with TRBJ2-3, with D maybe TRBD1 (5 bases). Trimming pared 3 bases from V and 4 bases from J, leaving 14 bases between. The CDR3 contains 15 residues. The germline CDR1 and CDR2 sequences are KGHSH and LQKENI. The full variable domain, rest sourced from reference TRBV18 and TRBJ2-3, is NAGVMQNPRHLVRRRGQEARLRCSPMKGHSHVYWYRQLPEEGLKFMVYLQKENIIDESGMPKERFSAEFPKEGPSILRIQQVVRGDSAAYFCASSPTGSGPDTQYFGPGTRLTVL.

This clone appeared once. The chain carries TRBV3-1 (or the pseudogene TRBV3-2) and TRBJ1-4; D gene uncertain. The CDR3 length is 15 residues. V lost 1 base and J 7 bases, leaving 13 bases between the germline ends. CDR1 and CDR2 (germline): LGHDT, YNNKEL (reference sequence). CDR3 nucleotide sequence: TGTGCCAGCAGCCAAGGTCTGGGCAGACGTGAAAAACTGTTTTTT. It yields the protein CASSQGLGRREKLFF.

CDR3 sequence: CASSPDWGAYEQYF. CDR3 DNA: TGTGCCAGCAGCCCAGACTGGGGGGCCTACGAGCAGTACTTC. The J gene is TRBJ2-7, the V gene TRBV6-5; D is possibly TRBD2 (6 bases). This CDR3 region has 14 residues. V was clipped by 6 bases and J by 2 bases, with 14 bases between them. The germline CDR1 and CDR2 sequences are MNHEY and SVGAGI.

This clone was counted once. V usage is TRBV28 and J usage is TRBJ1-5; D gene unclear. V dropped 5 bases and J dropped 5 bases, with 16 bases sitting between them. Germline CDR1 is MDHEN and CDR2 is SYDVKM. The length of the CDR3 is 15 residues. This CDR3 reads CASSLTLMTYQPQHF. CDR3 DNA: TGTGCCAGCAGTCTGACACTCATGACCTATCAGCCCCAGCATTTT. Combining the CDR3 with reference TRBV28 and TRBJ1-5 gives the whole variable domain DVKVTQSSRYLVKRTGEKVFLECVQDMDHENMFWYRQDPGLGLRLIYFSYDVKMKEKGDIPEGYSVSREKKERFSLILESASTNQTSMYLCASSLTLMTYQPQHFGDGTRLSIL.

The CDR3 DNA is TGCAGTGCTAGTCGGGTCTACGAGCAGTACTTC. It specifies CSASRVYEQYF. J is TRBJ2-7 and V is TRBV20-1, with D unclear. Between the trimmed V and J ends, which lost 3 bases and 3 bases, there was a span of 6 bases. From germline, CDR1 is DFQATT and CDR2 SNEGSKA (reference sequence). The CDR3 totals 11 residues.

The chain's CDR3 is CASSLEGRGSSYEQYV. The DNA for the CDR3 is TGTGCCAGCAGCTTGGAAGGGCGGGGGAGCTCCTACGAGCAGTACGTC. The rearrangement uses TRBV5-4 and TRBJ2-7; 7 positions match TRBD2. V trimming: 0 bases; J trimming: 0 bases; junction bases outside the gene matches: 6. Germline CDR1 is SGHNT and CDR2 is YYREEE (reference sequence). The CDR3 sequence is 16 residues long.

The chain carries TRBV5-5 and TRBJ1-5, with 7 bases aligning to TRBD1. Germline V gene lookup returns CDR1 SGHKS and CDR2 YYEKEE (reference sequence). The CDR3 covers 16 residues. The trim removed 3 bases at V and 0 bases at J, leaving 6 bases unmatched. CDR3 sequence: CASSSLGQTSNQPQHF. The CDR3 bases are TGTGCCAGCAGCTCCCTGGGACAGACTAGCAATCAGCCCCAGCATTTT.

The CDR3 reads CASSFFAGELFF. CDR3 nucleotides: TGTGCCAGCAGCTTCTTCGCCGGGGAGCTGTTTTTT. The chain couples TRBV7-9 to TRBJ2-2; D not certain. CDR1 is SEHNR, CDR2 FQNEAQ, per germline (reference sequence). The CDR3 has 12 residues. Trimming took 3 bases from V and 6 from J, leaving 5 bases between them.

The rearrangement links TRBV4-1 to TRBJ1-2, with 8 bases matching TRBD1. Germline-derived CDR1 and CDR2 are MGHRA and YSYEKL. After removal of 1 base from V and 4 bases from J, the junction contained 8 bases not matched to a gene. The CDR3 is 16 amino acids. The chain's CDR3 is CASSQADRELGYGYTF. DNA for the CDR3: TGCGCCAGCAGCCAAGCGGACAGGGAGTTGGGCTATGGCTACACCTTC.

This clone was seen only once. This chain uses TRBV5-1 with TRBJ2-1; TRBD1 aligns across 9 bases. Per the germline V gene, CDR1 is SGHRS and CDR2 is YFSETQ. The CDR3 is 16 amino acids. V lost 5 bases and J lost 2; bases outside the gene matches: 8. In DNA, the CDR3 is TGCGCCAGCAGATTAACCGGGACAGGGACCTACAATGAGCAGTTCTTC. It yields the protein CASRLTGTGTYNEQFF.

The chain joins TRBV5-1 to TRBJ2-7; 7 bases are shared with TRBD1. V lost 4 bases, J lost 4 bases, and 5 bases stayed unmatched. CDR1 SGHRS and CDR2 YFSETQ come from the germline V gene. This CDR3 has 13 residues. CDR3: CASSEGQQYEQYF. The CDR3 DNA sequence: TGCGCCAGCAGCGAGGGACAGCAATACGAGCAGTACTTC.

This clone was observed a single time. This chain joins TRBV9 and TRBJ2-6; 10 nucleotides align to TRBD1. The length of the CDR3 is 19 residues. Unmatched junction bases numbered 10, after V lost 4 bases and J lost 0 bases. Germline V gene data show CDR1 as SGDLS and CDR2 as YYNGEE. CDR3 in amino acids: CASSPSPGQGYSGANVLTF. CDR3 nucleotide sequence: TGTGCCAGCAGCCCTAGCCCGGGACAGGGGTACTCTGGGGCCAACGTCCTGACTTTC.

The rearrangement links TRBV3-1 (or the pseudogene TRBV3-2) to TRBJ1-2; no clear D. The CDR3 runs 13 residues. Germline-derived CDR1 and CDR2 are LGHDT and YNNKEL (reference sequence). V lost 1 base, J lost 5 bases, and 8 bases lay in between. This chain's CDR3 is CASSQVREYGYTF. The CDR3 bases are TGTGCCAGCAGCCAAGTACGGGAATATGGCTACACCTTC.

The V gene is TRBV10-3, the J gene TRBJ1-2, with D tentatively TRBD1 (6 bases). Germline values: CDR1 ENHRY, CDR2 SYGVKD. The CDR3 runs 13 residues. V dropped 11 bases and J dropped 6 bases, with 19 bases sitting between them. The CDR3 reads CAAGSGVGDGYTF. The CDR3 nucleotides are TGTGCCGCCGGGTCAGGGGTAGGAGATGGCTACACCTTC.

The V gene is TRBV11-2, the J gene TRBJ2-7; 7 nucleotides align to TRBD1. The CDR3 totals 16 residues. The trim removed 6 bases at V and 3 bases at J, leaving 14 bases unmatched. Germline lookup yields CDR1 SGHAT and CDR2 FQNNGV. The CDR3 here is CASSRITGTDFYEQYV. CDR3 in DNA: TGTGCCAGCAGTCGCATCACCGGGACAGACTTCTACGAGCAGTACGTC.